The 14 T cell receptor beta chains listed next were all sequenced from one sample in a study of T-cell reconstitution after alpha-beta-depleted transplantation in children. For TCRbeta, the library was prepared with unique molecular identifiers. TCRdb ran MiXCR on the PCR reads and lists one entry per CDR3 protein. The sample consists of 200,000 to 250,000 distinct CDR3 sequences, 7% to 9% of them appearing once. Sequencing was performed on PBMCs, mostly from graft donor cells, taken 360 days after TCRalphabeta/CD19-depleted stem cell transplant. These receptors all stem from a male patient aged 2-15 years who had a stem cell transplant for acute myeloid leukemia, so the T cells may come from the graft donor.

This clonotype was recorded many times. The rearrangement uses TRBV20-1 and TRBJ2-4; 13 nucleotides line up with TRBD2. The V segment lost 5 bases and the J segment 0 bases; nucleotides outside the gene matches: 13. Germline V lookup: CDR1 DFQATT, CDR2 SNEGSKA (reference sequence). The CDR3 sequence is 19 residues long. The DNA for the CDR3 is TGCAGTGCTCTCGGACTAGCGGGGGTTAGTTGGGTAGCCAAAAACATTCAGTACTTC. The encoded protein is CSALGLAGVSWVAKNIQYF.

This clonotype was picked up many times. The chain combines TRBV24-1 with TRBJ2-3; D is ambiguous. From germline, CDR1 is KGHDR and CDR2 SFDVKD. The CDR3 extends over 14 amino acids. V was cut by 3 bases and J by 0 bases, with 6 bases left in between. The CDR3 nucleotides are TGTGCCACCAGTGATAGGGCTAGCACAGATACGCAGTATTTT. Its protein is CATSDRASTDTQYF.

In its sample, this clonotype was seen a few times. The rearrangement links TRBV5-1 to TRBJ2-5, with D tentatively TRBD1 (5 bases). The CDR3 is 13 amino acids. Germline CDR1 is SGHRS and CDR2 is YFSETQ. With 5 bases removed from V and 5 bases from J, the gap between germline ends came to 13 bases. The DNA of the CDR3 is TGCGCCAGCAGGACAGTCTTTTGGGAGACCCAGTACTTC. This translates into CASRTVFWETQYF.

This clonotype was seen many times. The rearrangement joins TRBV5-6 to TRBJ1-3; D possibly corresponds to TRBD1 (5 bases). The germline gives CDR1 SGHDT, CDR2 YYEEEE. V was shortened by 0 bases and J by 2 bases, with 12 bases between the two germline ends. The CDR3 is 16 residues long. CDR3 sequence (DNA): TGTGCCAGCAGCTTGGCGGGACTGCTAGCTGGAAACACCATATATTTT. Translation gives CASSLAGLLAGNTIYF.

This chain joins TRBV5-1 and TRBJ2-1; TRBD2 aligns across 13 bases. The V gene's germline CDR1 is SGHRS and CDR2 YFSETQ. V lost 0 bases and J lost 6; bases outside the gene matches: 6. The length of the CDR3 is 17 residues. CDR3: CASSLVRLAGGGNEQFF. The CDR3 DNA follows: TGCGCCAGCAGCTTGGTGCGACTAGCGGGAGGCGGCAATGAGCAGTTCTTC.

The J gene is TRBJ2-1, the V gene TRBV24-1; D is unclear. This CDR3 contains 18 residues. Germline values: CDR1 KGHDR, CDR2 SFDVKD. The V gene lost 2 bases and the J gene lost 2 bases, with 18 bases spanning the gap. The CDR3: CATSDSRSGPLPYNEQFF. In DNA, the CDR3 is TGTGCCACCAGTGATTCCCGCTCAGGCCCACTGCCCTACAATGAGCAGTTCTTC.

In this sample, this clonotype turned up many times. The genes are TRBV9 and TRBJ2-4; TRBD2 might be the D (5 bases). Germline assignment: CDR1 SGDLS and CDR2 YYNGEE. The V end was cut by 4 bases, the J end by 9 bases, with 17 bases between. This CDR3 has 14 amino acids. The CDR3 DNA is TGTGCCAGCAGCCCTAACGGAGGTTATGGCATTCAGTACTTC. Amino acid sequence: CASSPNGGYGIQYF.

This clonotype has at least ten counts. The V and J genes are TRBV12-3 or TRBV12-4 and TRBJ2-7; unclear D gene. The CDR3 extends over 12 amino acids. V was shortened by 6 bases and J by 0 bases, with 6 bases between the two germline ends. CDR3 nucleotide sequence: TGTGCCAGCAGCCAGGACTCCTACGAGCAGTACGTC. Its protein is CASSQDSYEQYV.

This clonotype has at least ten counts. This chain connects TRBV7-2 to TRBJ1-6; tentatively, D is TRBD1 (5 bases). CDR1 is SGHTA, CDR2 FQGNSA, per germline. V lost 2 bases, J lost 8 bases, and 13 bases lay in between. The CDR3 loop spans 15 amino acids. DNA for the CDR3: TGTGCCAGCAGCTTAAATCAGGGTCGGGATTCACCCCTCCACTTT. It encodes CASSLNQGRDSPLHF.

The rearrangement links TRBV5-1 to TRBJ1-4; TRBD1 matches 7 bases. The CDR3 runs to 13 residues. After removal of 8 bases from V and 4 bases from J, the junction contained 5 bases not matched to a gene. CDR1 and CDR2 from the germline V gene are SGHRS and YFSETQ. The CDR3 region has the DNA TGCGCCAGTTCGGGACAGCTTAATGAAAAACTGTTTTTT. Amino acid sequence: CASSGQLNEKLFF. Full variable domain (missing parts from reference TRBV5-1 and TRBJ1-4): KAGVTQTPRYLIKTRGQQVTLSCSPISGHRSVSWYQQTPGQGLQFLFEYFSETQRNKGNFPGRFSGRQFSNSRSEMNVSTLELGDSALYLCASSGQLNEKLFFGSGTQLSVL.

This clonotype has more than one count but fewer than ten. This sequence joins TRBV7-2 and TRBJ1-2; D uncertain. This CDR3 spans 14 amino acids. CDR1 is SGHTA and CDR2 is FQGNSA in the germline V gene. Deletions cut 0 bases from V and 4 bases from J, with 9 bases between. The CDR3 DNA is TGTGCCAGCAGCTTAGCCCCTATCCTCTATGGCTACACCTTC. Its translation is CASSLAPILYGYTF.

This clonotype has a handful of counts. This chain joins TRBV7-8 and TRBJ2-7; D gene ambiguous. From germline, CDR1 is SGHVS and CDR2 FQNEAQ. V gave up 3 bases and J gave up 3 bases, with 9 bases separating them. The CDR3 is 13 amino acids. The CDR3 region has the DNA TGTGCCAGCAGCTTCGAGCCTTTCTACGAGCAGTACGTC. Translating gives CASSFEPFYEQYV.

This clonotype has more than one count but fewer than ten. The chain is built from TRBV7-8 and TRBJ2-5; possible D gene TRBD1, 6 bases. Per the germline V gene, CDR1 is SGHVS and CDR2 is FQNEAQ. The V and J ends lost 4 bases and 5 bases respectively, with 14 bases between them. This CDR3 comprises 14 residues. CDR3 nucleotides: TGTGCCAGCAGCTCGCCAGGGGTTGCGGAGACCCAGTACTTC. Amino acid sequence: CASSSPGVAETQYF. Looking up the rest from reference TRBV7-8 and TRBJ2-5 gives the full variable domain: GAGVSQSPRYKVAKRGQDVALRCDPISGHVSLFWYQQALGQGPEFLTYFQNEAQLDKSGLPSDRFFAERPEGSVSTLKIQRTQQEDSAVYLCASSSPGVAETQYFGPGTRLLVL.

The rearrangement joins TRBV12-3 or TRBV12-4 to TRBJ1-6; D not certain. CDR3 length equals 17 residues. With 6 bases removed from V and 0 bases from J, the gap between germline ends came to 15 bases. The DNA of the CDR3 is TGTGCCAGCAGACAAAACCGGGAGAGCTCCTATAATTCACCCCTCCACTTT. Protein sequence: CASRQNRESSYNSPLHF.